The 27 T cell receptor beta chains below come from one sample, sequenced in a study of control samples from healthy donors and cancer patients. Some clones are missing from TCRdb's copy, which holds only in-frame ones; the method was immunoSEQ multiplex PCR. Among tens of thousands of clones listed, approximately 94% were seen once. Sequences were obtained from PBMCs. These receptors all stem from a woman aged 40 to 49 with lung cancer.

The gene calls are TRBV5-4 and TRBJ1-2; possibly TRBD1 for D (6 bases). The V and J ends lost 4 bases and 8 bases respectively, with 21 bases between them. The germline gives CDR1 SGHNT, CDR2 YYREEE (reference sequence). The CDR3 spans 15 residues. The CDR3 reads CASSPPKQGLNGYTF. DNA of the CDR3: TGTGCCAGCAGCCCCCCCAAACAGGGTCTTAACGGCTACACCTTC.

This clone appeared once. This chain connects TRBV2 to TRBJ1-5, with 8 bases lining up with TRBD1. The trim removed 5 bases at V and 6 bases at J, leaving 6 bases unmatched. Germline V gives CDR1 SNHLY, CDR2 FYNNEI. There are 14 residues in the CDR3. This CDR3 reads CASSPGQAVQPQHF. The DNA of the CDR3 is TGTGCCAGCAGTCCGGGACAGGCGGTTCAGCCCCAGCATTTT.

The chain recombines TRBV7-9 with TRBJ1-4; the D is unclear. Germline CDR1 SEHNR, CDR2 FQNEAQ (reference sequence). Trimming cost V 4 bases and J 0 bases, with 12 bases left between them. The CDR3 is 16 amino acids. The CDR3 region is CASSSQTDSTNEKLFF. Here the CDR3 DNA reads TGTGCCAGCAGCTCCCAAACAGACTCAACTAATGAAAAACTGTTTTTT.

The chain uses TRBV7-2 and TRBJ2-7; 7 bases are a match to TRBD1. The germline gives CDR1 SGHTA, CDR2 FQGNSA. The CDR3 consists of 14 residues. Losses at the gene ends were 5 bases for V and 5 bases for J; bases not matched to a gene: 9. The CDR3 loop reads CASSTRQGRDEQYF. The CDR3 region has the DNA TGTGCCAGCAGCACCCGACAGGGCCGGGACGAGCAGTACTTC.

This clone was counted a single time. This chain links TRBV7-2 with TRBJ1-2; 12 bases are shared with TRBD1. Germline V CDR1 and CDR2: SGHTA, FQGNSA. J was trimmed by 7 bases and V by 1 base; bases with no gene match: 4. The CDR3 is made up of 15 amino acids. CDR3 sequence (DNA): TGTGCCAGCAGCTTAGAGGGACAGGGGGCGAGTGGCTACACCTTC. Translating it yields CASSLEGQGASGYTF.

CDR3 bases: TGTGCCAGCAGTGGGGGGGGTCACAATCAGCCCCAGCATTTT. This translates into CASSGGGHNQPQHF. The V and J genes are TRBV7-9 and TRBJ1-5, with D perhaps matching TRBD1 (5 bases). V lost 6 bases and J lost 3, with 12 bases in between. Germline V gives CDR1 SEHNR, CDR2 FQNEAQ (reference sequence). The CDR3 runs to 14 residues.

The V and J genes are TRBV6-1 and TRBJ2-1, with 7 bases that match TRBD2. Germline V gene lookup returns CDR1 MNHNS and CDR2 SASEGT. The ends lost 2 bases at V and 3 bases at J; junction bases unmatched: 10. This CDR3 is built from 17 residues. The CDR3 region is CASSEFGPLAHYNEQFF. The CDR3 bases are TGTGCCAGCAGTGAATTCGGTCCACTAGCGCACTACAATGAGCAGTTCTTC.

The CDR3 nucleotides are TGTGCCAGCAGCTCGGCCGGGACTAGCCTTTACGAGCAGTACTTC. It encodes CASSSAGTSLYEQYF. V is TRBV5-4 and J is TRBJ2-7, with 9 bases matching TRBD2. The V gene end was trimmed by 3 bases and the J gene end by 4 bases; junction bases not matched to a gene: 8. Germline values: CDR1 SGHNT, CDR2 YYREEE (reference sequence). The CDR3 consists of 15 residues.

This chain uses TRBV7-8 with TRBJ1-5, with TRBD1 as a possible D gene (6 bases). The V gene lost 3 bases and the J gene lost 7 bases, with 16 bases spanning the gap. Germline assignment: CDR1 SGHVS and CDR2 FQNEAQ. The CDR3 extends over 15 amino acids. CDR3 bases: TGTGCCAGCAGCTTCAACGGAGGGGGAGAGCAGCCCCAGCATTTT. Translated, it gives CASSFNGGGEQPQHF.

The rearrangement uses TRBV11-2 and TRBJ2-2, with D perhaps TRBD1 or TRBD2 (6 bases each). The length of the CDR3 is 17 residues. Germline V CDR1 and CDR2: SGHAT, FQNNGV. The V and J ends lost 5 bases and 4 bases respectively, with 20 bases between them. CDR3 sequence reads: CASSPTRSGGGTGELFF. The CDR3 DNA reads as TGTGCCAGCAGCCCCACGCGGAGCGGAGGGGGCACCGGGGAGCTGTTTTTT.

The chain joins TRBV27 to TRBJ1-2, with 9 positions matching TRBD1. CDR1 and CDR2 (germline): MNHEY, SMNVEV (reference sequence). The CDR3 has 12 residues. Trimming cost V 6 bases and J 4 bases; bases outside gene matches: 0. The CDR3, as DNA: TGTGCCAGCAGGGGACAGGGCTATGGCTACACCTTC. Protein sequence: CASRGQGYGYTF.

The rearrangement links TRBV6-6 to TRBJ1-2; no clear D. Trimming left V 6 bases short and J 7 bases short, with 6 bases between. The CDR3 runs 10 residues. The germline V gene has CDR1 MNHNY and CDR2 SVGAGI (reference sequence). The CDR3 DNA is TGTGCCAGCAGAGGGTTTGGCTACACCTTC. Translated: CASRGFGYTF.

In its sample, this clone was seen once. The chain combines TRBV2 with TRBJ1-1; D is ambiguous. This CDR3 is built from 14 residues. Germline loops: CDR1 SNHLY, CDR2 FYNNEI. Trimming took off 9 bases at V and 5 bases at J, with 19 bases between the two ends. CDR3 bases: TGTGCCAGTTTGCAGACGGCCACAATAACTGAAGCTTTCTTT. It is translated as CASLQTATITEAFF.

This clone has just one count. This sequence joins TRBV2 and TRBJ1-6, with D uncertain. The V end was cut by 5 bases, the J end by 9 bases, with 5 bases between. Per the germline V gene, CDR1 is SNHLY and CDR2 is FYNNEI. This CDR3 has 11 residues. CDR3 protein: CASSLSSPLHF. CDR3 coding DNA: TGTGCCAGCAGTCTTAGTTCACCCCTCCACTTT.

The chain combines TRBV5-5 with TRBJ1-4; the D gene is possibly TRBD1 (5 bases). Looked up from germline, CDR1 is SGHKS and CDR2 is YYEKEE (reference sequence). The CDR3 has 13 amino acids. Trimming pared 2 bases from V and 8 bases from J, leaving 10 bases between. In nucleotides, the CDR3 is TGTGCCAGCAGCTTCGGGGGTTCGGAAAAACTGTTTTTT. Encoded protein: CASSFGGSEKLFF.

The chain employs TRBV12-3 or TRBV12-4 and TRBJ1-2; possible D gene TRBD1, 5 bases. Trimming took 6 bases from V and 7 from J, leaving 15 bases between them. This CDR3 is built from 13 residues. The CDR3 sequence: CASSPWGEGGYTF. In nucleotides, the CDR3 is TGTGCCAGCAGCCCCTGGGGGGAGGGTGGCTACACCTTC.

This clone has just a few counts. The chain combines TRBV6-2 or TRBV6-3 with TRBJ1-1; D gene uncertain. Germline assignment: CDR1 MNHEY and CDR2 SVGEGT. The CDR3 sequence is 11 residues long. Trimming pared 6 bases from V and 6 bases from J, leaving 8 bases between. The CDR3 region is CASSQRPEAFF. As DNA, the CDR3 is TGTGCCAGCAGCCAGAGACCTGAAGCTTTCTTT.

The chain carries TRBV7-8 and TRBJ1-2; a weak D match, TRBD1 (6 bases). Per germline, CDR1 SGHVS and CDR2 FQNEAQ. This CDR3 has 15 residues. V was clipped by 3 bases and J by 4 bases, with 15 bases between them. CDR3 loop: CASSLGAGVVYGYTF. The DNA of the CDR3 is TGTGCCAGCAGCTTGGGGGCTGGCGTGGTCTATGGCTACACCTTC.

The chain uses TRBV7-6 and TRBJ2-3, with D maybe TRBD2 (7 bases). The CDR3 loop spans 15 amino acids. The V gene lost 0 bases and the J gene lost 6 bases, with 13 bases spanning the gap. Germline CDR1 SGHVS, CDR2 FNYEAQ. For the CDR3, the DNA is TGTGCCAGCAGCTTAGCGGGGGGGCCGGCCGATACGCAGTATTTT. It specifies CASSLAGGPADTQYF.

The chain couples TRBV3-1 (or the pseudogene TRBV3-2) to TRBJ1-6, with D perhaps TRBD1 (6 bases). The CDR3 is made up of 14 amino acids. Trimming took 1 base from V and 10 from J, leaving 11 bases between them. Per germline, CDR1 LGHDT and CDR2 YNNKEL (reference sequence). The CDR3 nucleotides are TGTGCCAGCAGCCAAGTACAGGGCGCATCACCCCTCCACTTT. This encodes CASSQVQGASPLHF.

CDR3 sequence: CATLGGEQYF. In DNA, the CDR3 is TGTGCCACCTTGGGTGGCGAGCAGTACTTC. The chain carries TRBV25-1 and TRBJ2-7, with no clear D. The CDR3 is 10 residues long. Germline V CDR1 and CDR2: MGHDK, SYGVNS. Trimming took 10 bases from V and 6 from J, leaving 10 bases between them.

The chain carries TRBV6-5 and TRBJ1-2; no reliable D call. The V gene lost 6 bases and the J gene lost 4 bases, with 9 bases spanning the gap. Germline V gene data show CDR1 as MNHEY and CDR2 as SVGAGI. The CDR3 runs 12 residues. In nucleotides, the CDR3 is TGTGCCAGCAGAGCTGAGGGCTATGGCTACACCTTC. This sequence encodes CASRAEGYGYTF.

This rearrangement joins TRBV5-1 to TRBJ2-2; D is possibly TRBD2 (7 bases). V lost 2 bases and J 4 bases, leaving 12 bases between the germline ends. The V gene's germline CDR1 is SGHRS and CDR2 YFSETQ. The CDR3 is 15 residues long. CDR3 amino acids: CASSFVGGLTGELFF. DNA for the CDR3: TGCGCCAGCAGCTTTGTCGGGGGGCTCACCGGGGAGCTGTTTTTT.

The rearrangement uses TRBV13 and TRBJ2-1, with TRBD2 identical over 9 bases. CDR3 length: 15 residues. Germline V gene data show CDR1 as PRHDT and CDR2 as FYEKMQ (reference sequence). The junction had 9 bases not matched to a gene; V was cut back by 4 bases and J by 8 bases. The CDR3 loop is CASSWRGGAWDEQFF. CDR3 nucleotides: TGTGCCAGCAGCTGGCGGGGGGGCGCCTGGGATGAGCAGTTCTTC.

J is TRBJ2-1 and V is TRBV5-1, with D perhaps being TRBD1 or TRBD2 (5 bases each). The CDR3 is made up of 14 amino acids. Germline V lookup: CDR1 SGHRS, CDR2 YFSETQ. V shed 4 bases and J shed 5 bases, with 13 bases lying between them. The CDR3 region is CASSALGGNNEQFF. Here the CDR3 DNA reads TGCGCCAGCAGCGCCCTTGGGGGTAACAATGAGCAGTTCTTC.

This rearrangement joins TRBV6-5 to TRBJ1-3; D is ambiguous. From germline, CDR1 is MNHEY and CDR2 SVGAGI. V was clipped by 7 bases and J by 1 base, with 14 bases between them. The CDR3 is 15 residues long. In nucleotides, the CDR3 is TGTGCCAGCAAGGTCAGCCCATATTCTGGAAACACCATATATTTT. Translation gives CASKVSPYSGNTIYF.

The rearrangement uses TRBV3-1 (or the pseudogene TRBV3-2) and TRBJ1-1; D perhaps matches TRBD1 (6 bases). This CDR3 is 15 amino acids long. Trimming removed 4 bases at V and 3 bases at J, with 15 bases between. CDR1 is LGHDT, CDR2 YNNKEL, per germline (reference sequence). CDR3 region: CASSRTGSTDTEAFF. The CDR3 region has the DNA TGTGCCAGCAGCCGCACAGGGAGTACGGACACTGAAGCTTTCTTT.